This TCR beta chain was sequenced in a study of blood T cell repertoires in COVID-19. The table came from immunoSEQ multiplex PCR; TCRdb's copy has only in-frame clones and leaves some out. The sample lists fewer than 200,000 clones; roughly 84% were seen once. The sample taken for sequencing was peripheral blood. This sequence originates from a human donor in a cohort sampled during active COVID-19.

The CDR3 nucleotides are TGTGCCAGCAGCCTGGACAGCATGAACACTGAAGCTTTCTTT. This sequence encodes CASSLDSMNTEAFF. The V and J genes are TRBV7-9 and TRBJ1-1, with D perhaps matching TRBD1 (6 bases). The CDR3 runs 14 residues. V was cut by 5 bases and J by 0 bases, with 10 bases left in between. Germline lookup yields CDR1 SEHNR and CDR2 FQNEAQ (reference sequence).